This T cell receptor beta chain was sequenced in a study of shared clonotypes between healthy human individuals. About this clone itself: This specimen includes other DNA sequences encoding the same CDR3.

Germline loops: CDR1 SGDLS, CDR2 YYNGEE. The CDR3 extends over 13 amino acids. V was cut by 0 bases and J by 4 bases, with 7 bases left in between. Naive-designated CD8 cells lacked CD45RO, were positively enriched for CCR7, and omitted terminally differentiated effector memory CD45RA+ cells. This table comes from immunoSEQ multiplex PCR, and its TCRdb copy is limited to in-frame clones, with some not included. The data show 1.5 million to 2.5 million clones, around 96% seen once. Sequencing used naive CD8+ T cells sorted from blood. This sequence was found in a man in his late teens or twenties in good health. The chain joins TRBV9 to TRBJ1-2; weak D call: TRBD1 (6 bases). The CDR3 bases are TGTGCCAGCAGCGTAGAGGGGGGCTATGGCTACACCTTC. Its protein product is CASSVEGGYGYTF.